Below, 19 T cell receptor beta chains from the same sample are listed, as sequenced in a study of T cell responses to AZD1222 COVID-19 vaccine. Sequenced by immunoSEQ multiplex PCR; TCRdb stores in-frame clones only, minus some. There are tens of thousands of clones in the sample; 80% to 90% occur only once, and less than 3.5% lies in the top ten. The sample was peripheral blood, taken 28 days after the second AZD1222 dose. These receptors all come from an adult who received the AZD1222 COVID-19 vaccine.

The CDR3 here is CASSYPPGGNTEAFF. CDR3 sequence (DNA): TGTGCCAGCAGCTACCCCCCAGGGGGGAACACTGAAGCTTTCTTT. The V gene is TRBV7-2, the J gene TRBJ1-1, with 7 positions matching TRBD1. The CDR3 covers 15 residues. Trimming cost V 4 bases and J 1 base; bases outside gene matches: 6. Germline-derived CDR1 and CDR2 are SGHTA and FQGNSA. Using reference TRBV7-2 and TRBJ1-1 for the parts outside the CDR3, the full variable domain is GAGVSQSPSNKVTEKGKDVELRCDPISGHTALYWYRQSLGQGLEFLIYFQGNSAPDKSGLPSDRFSAERTGGSVSTLTIQRTQQEDSAVYLCASSYPPGGNTEAFFGQGTRLTVV.

The rearrangement uses TRBV5-4 and TRBJ2-2; D remains ambiguous. Germline V gene lookup returns CDR1 SGHNT and CDR2 YYREEE (reference sequence). V lost 0 bases and J 5 bases, leaving 8 bases between the germline ends. CDR3 length equals 14 residues. The CDR3 here is CASSLDRWTGELFF. CDR3 bases: TGTGCCAGCAGCTTGGACAGATGGACCGGGGAGCTGTTTTTT. Using reference TRBV5-4 and TRBJ2-2 for the parts outside the CDR3, the full variable domain is ETGVTQSPTHLIKTRGQQVTLRCSSQSGHNTVSWYQQALGQGPQFIFQYYREEENGRGNFPPRFSGLQFPNYSSELNVNALELDDSALYLCASSLDRWTGELFFGEGSRLTVL.

The V gene is TRBV10-3, the J gene TRBJ2-1; 7 bases align to TRBD2. The CDR3 extends over 14 amino acids. V was clipped by 3 bases and J by 5 bases; unmatched bases: 4. CDR1 is ENHRY, CDR2 SYGVKD, per germline. CDR3 amino acids: CAISDPGLDNEQFF. In nucleotides, the CDR3 is TGTGCCATCAGTGACCCAGGACTAGACAATGAGCAGTTCTTC.

This chain links TRBV9 with TRBJ2-3; D remains unclear. V was clipped by 4 bases and J by 6 bases, with 15 bases between them. This CDR3 is 14 amino acids long. Germline V gene sequence: CDR1 SGDLS, CDR2 YYNGEE. CDR3 loop: CASSPRPQADTQYF. The CDR3 nucleotides read TGTGCCAGCAGCCCCCGCCCTCAAGCGGATACGCAGTATTTT.

The CDR3 loop reads CASSRGLAGGPGEQFF. In DNA, the CDR3 is TGTGCCAGCAGCCGCGGACTAGCGGGAGGGCCGGGTGAGCAGTTCTTC. V usage is TRBV3-1 (or the pseudogene TRBV3-2) and J usage is TRBJ2-1, with 15 bases identical to TRBD2. CDR1 LGHDT and CDR2 YNNKEL come from the germline V gene (reference sequence). J gave up 9 bases and V 4 bases, and 7 bases lay outside the gene matches. The CDR3 has 16 amino acids.

The V call is TRBV7-8, the J call TRBJ1-5; tentatively, D is TRBD1 (5 bases). Germline-derived CDR1 and CDR2 are SGHVS and FQNEAQ. The CDR3 loop spans 14 amino acids. V was cut by 3 bases and J by 7 bases, with 13 bases left in between. The CDR3 loop reads CASSFEGMGQPQHF. CDR3 nucleotides: TGTGCCAGCAGCTTTGAGGGGATGGGGCAGCCCCAGCATTTT.

The chain combines TRBV28 with TRBJ1-1; D unclear. Looked up from germline, CDR1 is MDHEN and CDR2 is SYDVKM. The V end lost 4 bases, the J end lost 7 bases, and 7 bases lay between the germline ends. The CDR3 contains 11 residues. CDR3 protein: CASSSVLEAFF. CDR3 nucleotide sequence: TGTGCCAGCAGTTCGGTCCTTGAAGCTTTCTTT.

The rearrangement uses TRBV6-5 and TRBJ2-2; 7 nucleotides match TRBD1. Germline CDR1 and CDR2: MNHEY and SVGAGI. V shed 11 bases, J shed 6 bases, and the junction held 6 bases outside the gene matches. This CDR3 region has 12 residues. Here the CDR3 reads CASVGGPGELFF. CDR3 bases: TGTGCCTCGGTAGGGGGCCCCGGGGAGCTGTTTTTT.

J is TRBJ1-2 and V is TRBV5-4; D gene uncertain. V was shortened by 0 bases and J by 4 bases, with 7 bases between the two germline ends. Germline values: CDR1 SGHNT, CDR2 YYREEE (reference sequence). The CDR3 spans 13 residues. CDR3 nucleotides: TGTGCCAGCAGCTTGGACAGTTCCTATGGCTACACCTTC. Protein product: CASSLDSSYGYTF.

V and J are TRBV5-1 and TRBJ1-1; D call uncertain. The CDR3 totals 16 residues. Trimming cost V 4 bases and J 4 bases, with 20 bases left between them. Germline values: CDR1 SGHRS, CDR2 YFSETQ. This chain's CDR3 is CASSPGVATTGTEAFF. Here the CDR3 DNA reads TGCGCCAGCAGCCCTGGGGTCGCCACGACGGGCACTGAAGCTTTCTTT.

The chain recombines TRBV2 with TRBJ1-5, with a tentative D call TRBD1 (5 bases). Germline CDR1 reads SNHLY; CDR2 reads FYNNEI. The CDR3 sequence is 14 residues long. V shed 8 bases and J shed 2 bases, with 13 bases lying between them. CDR3 DNA sequence: TGTGCCAGCCAAGACAGCATCGGCAATCAGCCCCAGCATTTT. The encoded protein is CASQDSIGNQPQHF.

This sequence joins TRBV14 and TRBJ2-4; 12 nucleotides agree with TRBD2. The CDR3 length is 15 residues. J gave up 7 bases and V 6 bases, and 7 bases lay outside the gene matches. Germline V lookup: CDR1 SGHDN, CDR2 FVKESK. This CDR3 reads CASSPRLAGGNIQYF. CDR3 sequence (DNA): TGTGCCAGCAGTCCGCGGCTAGCGGGAGGGAACATTCAGTACTTC.

The chain employs TRBV27 and TRBJ2-7; 11 positions match TRBD2. The CDR3 is 16 amino acids. J was trimmed by 4 bases and V by 2 bases; bases with no gene match: 7. Germline CDR1 is MNHEY and CDR2 is SMNVEV (reference sequence). Written as DNA, the CDR3 is TGTGCCAGCAGTTTACGGGGGGTAGCGGGAGGGTACGAGCAGTACTTC. This codes for CASSLRGVAGGYEQYF.

The chain employs TRBV24-1 and TRBJ2-3, with D unresolved. CDR1 is KGHDR and CDR2 is SFDVKD in the germline V gene. The CDR3 runs 13 residues. V lost 1 base, J lost 7 bases, and 8 bases lay in between. The CDR3 DNA follows: TGTGCCACCAGTGATTTTGGCACTAATACGCAGTATTTT. It codes for CATSDFGTNTQYF.

The count of this clone is one. This sequence joins TRBV29-1 and TRBJ2-4; 8 bases are a match to TRBD1. The ends lost 4 bases at V and 1 base at J; junction bases unmatched: 6. The V gene's germline CDR1 is SQVTM and CDR2 ANQGSEA. This CDR3 has 15 amino acids. The CDR3 bases are TGCAGCGTTGGAGATCGACAGGGGGCCAAAAACATTCAGTACTTC. Protein: CSVGDRQGAKNIQYF.

This clone was counted only a few times. The chain recombines TRBV30 with TRBJ2-6; the D is unclear. The V gene lost 2 bases and the J gene lost 0 bases, with 11 bases spanning the gap. Germline V CDR1 and CDR2: GTSNPN, SVGIG (reference sequence). The CDR3 spans 16 residues. CDR3 DNA: TGTGCCTGGAGTATTAGCTTGAGCTCTGGGGCCAACGTCCTGACTTTC. Its translation is CAWSISLSSGANVLTF.

This clone was recorded a few times. The rearrangement uses TRBV2 and TRBJ2-1; 7 bases line up with TRBD2. The J segment lost 3 bases and the V segment lost 1 base, leaving 6 bases of the junction unmatched. CDR3 length: 16 amino acids. Per the germline V gene, CDR1 is SNHLY and CDR2 is FYNNEI. DNA for the CDR3: TGTGCCAGCAGTGAAGTGAGGCTAGCGGTCTACAATGAGCAGTTCTTC. Translation gives CASSEVRLAVYNEQFF.

The gene calls are TRBV7-3 and TRBJ2-5, with 8 bases identical to TRBD1. The CDR3 has 14 amino acids. Germline CDR1 reads SGHTA; CDR2 reads FQGTGA. With V trimmed by 6 bases and J by 1 base, 4 bases remained unmatched. This CDR3 is CASSYTGGQETQYF. For the CDR3, the DNA is TGTGCCAGCAGTTATACAGGGGGCCAAGAGACCCAGTACTTC.

The V call is TRBV7-9, the J call TRBJ1-2; D is possibly TRBD1 (5 bases). The germline V and J ends were trimmed by 4 bases and 8 bases, with 14 bases remaining between them. CDR1 is SEHNR, CDR2 FQNEAQ, per germline (reference sequence). The CDR3 sequence is 13 residues long. CDR3 bases: TGTGCCAGCAGCTGGATTGGGGCGGAGGGCTACACCTTC. It specifies CASSWIGAEGYTF.